The text below deals with one T cell receptor (beta chain). Its antigen is not identified. Trimming removed 3 bases from V and 2 bases from J, with 13 bases in between. CDR1 and CDR2 from the germline V gene are SGHRS and YFSETQ. The CDR3 sequence is 15 residues long. This sample was taken from a study of CD8 T cells in ankylosing spondylitis. Researchers built TCR beta libraries using quantitative 5'-RACE with molecular barcodes. MiXCR was run by TCRdb on the 5' RACE reads, yielding one entry per CDR3 protein. Of a few hundred thousand distinct CDR3 sequences in the sample, less than 25% were seen once. Study conclusions and caveats: Characteristic, it appeared, of ankylosing spondylitis blood was a TCR beta motif of fewer than 10 highly homologous variants. Reactive arthritis synovial fluid and blood were previously reported to contain some motif variants. The study looked at matched synovial fluid samples from ankylosing spondylitis patients. Disease-linked clones were reported to be significantly enriched there.

What was sequenced was blood, either unsorted or a sorted T cell fraction (not recorded which). This chain uses TRBV5-1 with TRBJ2-3, with a possible D match to TRBD1 (7 bases). The clonotype was recovered from a female donor with ankylosing spondylitis or in good health (not recorded which). The CDR3, as DNA: TGCGCCAGCAGCTCAGGGGGGACCTACACAGATACGCAGTATTTT. It translates to CASSSGGTYTDTQYF.